The entry below describes one T cell receptor beta chain. As processed by the authors: Amplification of reference gene primers provided the estimated nucleated cell counts. Sequenced by immunoSEQ multiplex PCR; TCRdb stores in-frame clones only, minus some. From that table come the V and J calls and clone size; the DNA was used to work out D and trimming. The table includes 110,000 or so clones, about 87% detected once. The data derive from a study of blood T cell repertoires in COVID-19. On the study more broadly: COVID-19 samples, acute and convalescent, were from the United States, Italy and Spain. In each case, the material was cDNA or gDNA derived from T cells, B-cell-depleted T cells, or PBMCs.

Germline-derived CDR1 and CDR2 are LGHDT and YNNKEL (reference sequence). The ends lost 4 bases at V and 9 bases at J; junction bases unmatched: 7. This CDR3 spans 14 amino acids. The chain is built from TRBV3-1 (or the pseudogene TRBV3-2) and TRBJ1-5, with 9 bases aligning to TRBD1. Sample: peripheral blood. This TCR came from a woman aged 45-65 years with acute or convalescent COVID-19. Here the CDR3 reads CASSRRQGGRPQHF. CDR3 in DNA: TGTGCCAGCAGCCGGCGACAGGGGGGGAGGCCCCAGCATTTT.